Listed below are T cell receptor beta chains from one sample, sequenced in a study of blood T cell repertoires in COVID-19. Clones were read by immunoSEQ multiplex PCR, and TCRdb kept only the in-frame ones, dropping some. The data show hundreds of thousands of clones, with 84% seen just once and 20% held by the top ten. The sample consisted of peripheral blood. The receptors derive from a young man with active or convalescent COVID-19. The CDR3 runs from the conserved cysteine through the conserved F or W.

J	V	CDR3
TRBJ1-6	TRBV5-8	CASSLVQGGTNNSPLHF
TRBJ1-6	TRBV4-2	CASSHPPGGQGMRNSPLHF
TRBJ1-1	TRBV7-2	CASSLSPGADTEAFF
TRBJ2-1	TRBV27	CASRLGSYNEQFF
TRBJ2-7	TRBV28	CASSLDRGPQYF
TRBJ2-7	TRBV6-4	CASSDLASGRGLGYEQYF
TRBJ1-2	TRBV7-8	CASSEDTLANYGYTF
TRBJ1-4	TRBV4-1	CASSQQGRGLFF
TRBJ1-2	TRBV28	CASSLSGDYGYTF
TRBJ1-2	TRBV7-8	CASSLRTGAGYTF
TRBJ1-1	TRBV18	CASSQQGGPSAEAFF
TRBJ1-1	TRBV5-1	CASKGQGLNTEAFF
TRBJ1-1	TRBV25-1	CASSDRGGTEAFF
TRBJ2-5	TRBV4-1	CASSPLVVAEQETQYF
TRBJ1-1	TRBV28	CASSSRGRGTEAFF
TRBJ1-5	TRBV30	CAWSGQGNQPQHF
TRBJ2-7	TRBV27	CASSLGRVYEQYF
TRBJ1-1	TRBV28	CASSFRPGTENTEAFF
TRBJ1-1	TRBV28	CASRIQGGVAEAFF
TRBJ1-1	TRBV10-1	CASSARDNTEAFF
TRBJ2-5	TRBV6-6	CASSSPGQGDETQYF
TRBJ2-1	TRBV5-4	CASSLGRGILNDEQFF
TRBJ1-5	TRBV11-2	CASSLDRGVNQPQHF
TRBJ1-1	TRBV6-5	CASSYEMQGPTEAFF
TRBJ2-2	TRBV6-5	CASRSGTSGTGELFF
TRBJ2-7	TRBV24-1	CATSDSPTYEQYF
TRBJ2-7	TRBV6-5	CASSYSVQGYEQYF